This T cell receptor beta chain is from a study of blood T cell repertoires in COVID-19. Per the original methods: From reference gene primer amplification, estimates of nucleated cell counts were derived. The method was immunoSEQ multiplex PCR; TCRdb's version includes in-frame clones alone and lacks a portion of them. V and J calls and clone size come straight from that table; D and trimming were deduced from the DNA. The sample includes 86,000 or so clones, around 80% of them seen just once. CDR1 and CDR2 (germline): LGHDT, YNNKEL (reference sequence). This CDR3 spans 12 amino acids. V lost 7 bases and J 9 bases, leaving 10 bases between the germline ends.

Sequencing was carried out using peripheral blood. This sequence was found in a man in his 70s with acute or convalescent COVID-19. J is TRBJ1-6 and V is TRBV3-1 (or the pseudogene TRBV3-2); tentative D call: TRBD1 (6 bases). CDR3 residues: CASTLGGSPLHF. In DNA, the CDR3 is TGTGCCAGCACCCTAGGGGGTTCACCCCTCCACTTT.